Listed below are T cell receptor beta chains from one sample, sequenced in a study of CD8+CD57+ T cells in acquired aplastic anemia. TCRdb fed the reads into MiXCR, producing one record per CDR3 protein. The table records around 430,000 distinct CDR3 sequences, around 33% of them present only once. Sequencing was done on a sample of sorted CD4+, CD8+, or CD8+CD57+ T cells (not recorded which) from PBMCs. These receptors were obtained from a human donor with aplastic anemia. Both conserved end residues are part of each CDR3. Each record gives: D gene, V gene, clone size, J gene, CDR3 DNA, CDR3 protein. D genes are given only for firm matches. Size values are once, few and many counts, or a class for expanded clones, and some rows have none.

D: -; V: TRBV20-1; size: -; J: TRBJ1-1; DNA: TGCAGTGCTAGAACTTGGGACGGCGGTGAAGCTTTCTTT; CDR3: CSARTWDGGEAFF
D: TRBD1; V: TRBV2; size: many; J: TRBJ1-2; DNA: TGTGCCAGCAGCAGGGGGACTGCTAACTATGGCTACACCTTC; CDR3: CASSRGTANYGYTF
D: -; V: TRBV20-1; size: once; J: TRBJ1-1; DNA: TGCAGTGCTAGACGGGGCGATTCCCCGAACACTGAAGCTTTCTTT; CDR3: CSARRGDSPNTEAFF
D: -; V: TRBV14; size: -; J: TRBJ1-1; DNA: TGTGCCAGCAGCCAAGGGCTTAGGGGCACTGAAGCTTTCTTT; CDR3: CASSQGLRGTEAFF
D: TRBD1; V: TRBV7-8; size: many; J: TRBJ1-1; DNA: TGTGCCAGCAGCTATGACAGGGATACTGAAGCTTTCTTT; CDR3: CASSYDRDTEAFF
D: TRBD1; V: TRBV20-1; size: many; J: TRBJ1-6; DNA: TGCAGTGTTAGACGGGACAGGGGATTATCGCCCCTCCACTTT; CDR3: CSVRRDRGLSPLHF
D: -; V: TRBV25-1; size: -; J: TRBJ2-4; DNA: TGTGCCAGCAGCTTACTGGGGGAACAGGCTCAGTACTTC; CDR3: CASSLLGEQAQYF
D: -; V: TRBV13; size: many; J: TRBJ1-2; DNA: TGTGCCAGCAGCTTACGCCGACCCTCCTATGGCTACACCTTC; CDR3: CASSLRRPSYGYTF
D: -; V: TRBV15; size: many; J: TRBJ1-4; DNA: TGTGCCACCAGCAGAGGGTATAGAGAAAAACTGTTTTTT; CDR3: CATSRGYREKLFF
D: TRBD2; V: TRBV20-1; size: many; J: TRBJ2-7; DNA: TGCAGTGCTAGAGGTACTAGCGGTTCCTACGAGCAGTACTTC; CDR3: CSARGTSGSYEQYF
D: -; V: TRBV2; size: -; J: TRBJ1-6; DNA: TGTGCCAGCAGTGCGATTCCGGGACGGTATAATTCACCCCTCCACTTT; CDR3: CASSAIPGRYNSPLHF
D: TRBD1; V: TRBV2; size: many; J: TRBJ2-4; DNA: TGTGCCAGCAGCGAAACTCGGACAGGGCAAAACATTCAGTACTTC; CDR3: CASSETRTGQNIQYF
D: TRBD2; V: TRBV9; size: -; J: TRBJ2-3; DNA: TGTGCCAGCAGCAACAAGCGGGGGGGTACAGATACGCAGTATTTT; CDR3: CASSNKRGGTDTQYF
D: -; V: TRBV7-3; size: many; J: TRBJ2-1; DNA: TGTGCCAGCAGCTTAAATGCCTACAATGAGCAGTTCTTC; CDR3: CASSLNAYNEQFF
D: TRBD2; V: TRBV20-1; size: -; J: TRBJ2-1; DNA: TGCAGTGCCCCTCATAGCGGGATATACAATGAGCAGTTCTTC; CDR3: CSAPHSGIYNEQFF
D: -; V: TRBV7-9; size: -; J: TRBJ2-1; DNA: TGTGCCAGCAGCTCCCGGGACTCCTACAATGAGCAGTTCTTC; CDR3: CASSSRDSYNEQFF
D: -; V: TRBV10-3; size: -; J: TRBJ1-6; DNA: TGTGCCAGCAGTTGGGACGGAGATGCGTCTTCACCCCTCCACTTT; CDR3: CASSWDGDASSPLHF
D: -; V: TRBV25-1; size: few; J: TRBJ2-7; DNA: TGTGCCAGCAGTGTTCCTAGGACCAGCGCCGCTTACGAGCAGTACTTC; CDR3: CASSVPRTSAAYEQYF
D: TRBD1; V: TRBV7-9; size: many; J: TRBJ2-7; DNA: TGTGCCAGCAGCATACCGGGACAGAACTACGAGCAGTACTTC; CDR3: CASSIPGQNYEQYF
D: -; V: TRBV4-2; size: -; J: TRBJ1-6; DNA: TGTGCCAGCAGCCGGGAGACAAATGATTCACCCCTCCACTTT; CDR3: CASSRETNDSPLHF
D: -; V: TRBV12-3/TRBV12-4; size: many; J: TRBJ1-2; DNA: TGTGCCAGCAGTTCGAGGTCACGGGGGGCGGGGGGCTACACCTTC; CDR3: CASSSRSRGAGGYTF
D: -; V: TRBV2; size: many; J: TRBJ1-6; DNA: TGTGCCAGCACTGCCGGACGCTCCTATAATTCACCCCTCCACTTT; CDR3: CASTAGRSYNSPLHF
D: TRBD1; V: TRBV25-1; size: -; J: TRBJ2-1; DNA: TGTGCCAGCAGCTTAGCCGGGACAGAAACCTACGAGCAGTTCTTC; CDR3: CASSLAGTETYEQFF
D: TRBD2; V: TRBV5-1; size: -; J: TRBJ2-1; DNA: TGCGCCAGCAGCTTCAAGCGGGAGGTCAATGAGCAGTTCTTC; CDR3: CASSFKREVNEQFF
D: -; V: TRBV13; size: few; J: TRBJ2-2; DNA: TGTGCCAGCAGCTTAGATGGGGCTGGGGAGCTGTTTTTT; CDR3: CASSLDGAGELFF
D: -; V: TRBV15; size: many; J: TRBJ2-6; DNA: TGTGCCACCAGCAGAGGGGGGTCTGGTGCTGGGGCCAACGTCCTGACTTTC; CDR3: CATSRGGSGAGANVLTF
D: TRBD1; V: TRBV9; size: many; J: TRBJ1-1; DNA: TGTGCCAGCAGCGTGACAGGGGCGAACACTGAAGCTTTCTTT; CDR3: CASSVTGANTEAFF
D: -; V: TRBV5-1; size: -; J: TRBJ2-2; DNA: TGCGCCAGCAGCGTGGACTGGAGGAACACCGGGGAGCTGTTTTTT; CDR3: CASSVDWRNTGELFF
D: -; V: TRBV25-1; size: -; J: TRBJ2-7; DNA: TGTGCCAGCTCACCCGTGGCGGAAAGCTCCTACGAGCAGTACTTC; CDR3: CASSPVAESSYEQYF
D: -; V: TRBV7-2; size: -; J: TRBJ2-2; DNA: TGTGCCAGCAGCTTAGATTTCGCCGGGGAGCTGTTTTTT; CDR3: CASSLDFAGELFF
D: -; V: TRBV19; size: many; J: TRBJ1-6; DNA: TGTGCCAGTAGTATGATGTTTGGAACTACCTATAATTCACCCCTCCACTTT; CDR3: CASSMMFGTTYNSPLHF
D: -; V: TRBV20-1; size: few; J: TRBJ1-3; DNA: TGCAGTGCTAGAGATCCTAAGGGGGGCAACTCTGGAAACACCATATATTTT; CDR3: CSARDPKGGNSGNTIYF